This paragraph covers one TCR beta chain sequence. Its antigen is unknown. This sample is drawn from a study of OX40 agonist ivuxolimab in advanced cancers. Across the study: Patients treated during dose escalation were battling hepatocellular carcinoma, melanoma, renal cell or head and neck cancer.

Only in-frame clones appear in the TCRdb table, and some are missing; sequencing was by immunoSEQ multiplex PCR. This table has over 70,000 clones, 85% to 90% appearing once. Study-level findings and limits: Relative to CD4+, CD8+ T cells held more expanded clones on average. Certain nonresponding patients likewise had low normalized T-cell clonal expansion.

Trimming left V 4 bases short and J 4 bases short, with 19 bases between. This CDR3 is built from 17 residues. Germline V gene lookup returns CDR1 KGHSH and CDR2 LQKENI. The sequencing here drew on CD4+ or CD8+ T cells sorted from blood, taken in a trial of the OX40 agonist ivuxolimab. This TCR was sampled from an adult with an advanced solid tumor such as melanoma, head and neck, liver or kidney cancer. The rearrangement joins TRBV18 to TRBJ2-2; D might be TRBD2 (6 bases). CDR3 nucleotides: TGTGCCAGCTCACTTGACAGCGCGGGATGGACCACCGGGGAGCTGTTTTTT. This sequence encodes CASSLDSAGWTTGELFF.